A single sample gave rise to the 31 T cell receptor beta chains below, sequenced in a study of blood T cell repertoires in COVID-19. Some clones are missing from TCRdb's copy, which holds only in-frame ones; the method was immunoSEQ multiplex PCR. The sample contains 31,000 or so clones, 75% to 90% of which appear only once. Sequenced: peripheral blood. The origin of the receptors is a man older than 75 with acute or convalescent COVID-19.

The CDR3 DNA reads as TGCGCCAGCAGCCAAGACACGTCCAGGGGCTTTCAGCCCCAGCATTTT. Translated: CASSQDTSRGFQPQHF. This sequence joins TRBV4-1 and TRBJ1-5, with D possibly matching TRBD1 (6 bases). Trimming stripped 0 bases from V and 6 bases from J, with 15 bases between. Germline assignment: CDR1 MGHRA and CDR2 YSYEKL. This CDR3 contains 16 residues.

V is TRBV7-2 and J is TRBJ2-2; D unclear. V gave up 0 bases and J gave up 5 bases, with 16 bases separating them. The CDR3 is 17 amino acids. Germline CDR1 and CDR2: SGHTA and FQGNSA. In DNA, the CDR3 is TGTGCCAGCAGCTTAGCCAATCCCCCTTATACTACCGGGGAGCTGTTTTTT. It is translated as CASSLANPPYTTGELFF.

The chain carries TRBV28 and TRBJ1-5; D is possibly TRBD1 (6 bases). The germline V and J ends were trimmed by 8 bases and 0 bases, with 14 bases remaining between them. This CDR3 spans 15 amino acids. Germline-derived CDR1 and CDR2 are MDHEN and SYDVKM. CDR3 DNA: TGTGCCAGCGAACTGTTGGGGGCTAGCAATCAGCCCCAGCATTTT. Its protein product is CASELLGASNQPQHF.

This clone was seen only a few times. The V and J genes are TRBV12-5 and TRBJ2-1; no clear D gene. The CDR3 is made up of 13 amino acids. V was clipped by 9 bases and J by 4 bases, with 13 bases between them. CDR1 LGHNT and CDR2 FRNRAP come from the germline V gene. The CDR3 nucleotides are TGTGCTAGCGGTGAAGCCGGTTACAATGAGCAGTTCTTC. This encodes CASGEAGYNEQFF.

This chain joins TRBV11-2 and TRBJ1-1, with 7 bases matching TRBD1. The germline gives CDR1 SGHAT, CDR2 FQNNGV. This CDR3 contains 17 residues. V was pared by 0 bases and J by 1 base, with 8 bases of the junction left unmatched. CDR3 DNA: TGTGCCAGCAGCTTAGATTTCAGGGCAGGGGGGAACACTGAAGCTTTCTTT. Its protein product is CASSLDFRAGGNTEAFF.

The chain is built from TRBV7-2 and TRBJ2-4; 12 bases line up with TRBD2. Trimming removed 1 base from V and 7 bases from J; junction bases left unmatched: 2. CDR3 length: 15 amino acids. In germline, CDR1 is SGHTA, CDR2 FQGNSA. The CDR3 region has the DNA TGTGCCAGCAGCTTAGGACTAGCGGGAGTGAACATTCAGTACTTC. It encodes CASSLGLAGVNIQYF.

V gene TRBV28 combines with J gene TRBJ1-2, with a tentative D call TRBD1 (6 bases). V shed 2 bases and J shed 1 base, with 14 bases lying between them. Germline V lookup: CDR1 MDHEN, CDR2 SYDVKM. This CDR3 is 16 amino acids long. The CDR3 DNA sequence: TGTGCCAGCAGTTTACGCCCGACAGGTATTAACTATGGCTACACCTTC. Amino acid sequence: CASSLRPTGINYGYTF.

The chain recombines TRBV10-3 with TRBJ2-7, with 7 positions matching TRBD1. This CDR3 is built from 15 residues. Germline V CDR1 and CDR2: ENHRY, SYGVKD. V lost 2 bases, J lost 3 bases, and 7 bases stayed unmatched. The CDR3 bases are TGTGCCATCAGTGAGGGAGGCACAGGGGACTACGAGCAGTACTTC. This sequence encodes CAISEGGTGDYEQYF.

This clone was seen once. V gene TRBV7-5 combines with J gene TRBJ1-6; the table's D call TRBD1 went unverified against the DNA. TRBV7-5 is a known pseudogene. The CDR3 extends over 19 amino acids. This CDR3 is CVRSSGQHHAHPYNSPLHF. In DNA form, the CDR3 reads TGTGTCAGAAGCTCGGGACAGCACCATGCCCATCCTTATAATTCACCCCTCCACTTT.

J is TRBJ2-1 and V is TRBV20-1, with D perhaps matching TRBD2 (6 bases). CDR1 DFQATT and CDR2 SNEGSKA come from the germline V gene (reference sequence). CDR3 length: 11 amino acids. In nucleotides, the CDR3 is TGCAGCCCATGGAGGGGCGGTGAGCAGTTCTTC. Protein product: CSPWRGGEQFF.

This chain uses TRBV28 with TRBJ1-2; the D is unclear. Germline-derived CDR1 and CDR2 are MDHEN and SYDVKM. V gave up 1 base and J gave up 8 bases, with 14 bases separating them. CDR3 length: 14 amino acids. CDR3 sequence: CASSLFRTSGGYTF. The CDR3 nucleotides read TGTGCCAGCAGTTTATTTCGGACTTCGGGCGGCTACACCTTC.

V is TRBV6-6 and J is TRBJ2-3, with no clear D. The CDR3 extends over 15 amino acids. V was cut by 5 bases and J by 1 base, with 13 bases left in between. Germline CDR1 reads MNHNY; CDR2 reads SVGAGI (reference sequence). CDR3 DNA sequence: TGTGCCAGCAGTCCCCAGGTGCTGGGCACAGATACGCAGTATTTT. Translation gives CASSPQVLGTDTQYF.

The chain links TRBV27 to TRBJ2-4; perhaps TRBD1 as D (5 bases). CDR1 MNHEY and CDR2 SMNVEV come from the germline V gene (reference sequence). V lost 5 bases to trimming and J lost 11 bases, with 16 bases between them. The CDR3 has 13 amino acids. CDR3 protein: CASSPRRWGLQYF. The CDR3 bases are TGTGCCAGCAGTCCGCGGCGGTGGGGCCTTCAGTACTTC.

The chain links TRBV20-1 to TRBJ2-7, with 8 positions matching TRBD1. Trimming removed 3 bases from V and 3 bases from J; junction bases left unmatched: 1. Germline V lookup: CDR1 DFQATT, CDR2 SNEGSKA (reference sequence). The CDR3 is made up of 12 amino acids. The CDR3 coding sequence is TGCAGTGCTAGTGGGACAGGCTACGAGCAGTACTTC. Amino acids: CSASGTGYEQYF.

This clone is a singleton in its sample. The chain uses TRBV19 and TRBJ2-7, with D possibly TRBD1 on 5 matching bases. The CDR3 is 13 amino acids. The ends were cut back, 2 bases at V and 0 bases at J, with 5 bases in the middle. The germline V gene encodes CDR1 LNHDA and CDR2 SQIVND (reference sequence). The CDR3 DNA is TGTGCCAGTAGTATACAGGGCTCCTACGAGCAGTACTTC. This gives the protein CASSIQGSYEQYF.

The rearrangement joins TRBV7-9 to TRBJ1-6; D may be TRBD1 (5 bases). Trimming cost V 3 bases and J 10 bases, with 13 bases left between them. Per the germline V gene, CDR1 is SEHNR and CDR2 is FQNEAQ (reference sequence). This CDR3 region has 14 residues. The CDR3 DNA reads as TGTGCCAGCAGCTTTGCGGGGGGTACCTCACCCCTCCACTTT. Protein product: CASSFAGGTSPLHF.

The V call is TRBV6-2 or TRBV6-3, the J call TRBJ1-4; no firm D call. This CDR3 is 13 amino acids long. V lost 6 bases and J lost 7, with 12 bases in between. The germline V gene has CDR1 MNHEY and CDR2 SVGEGT. The CDR3 DNA reads as TGTGCCAGCAGCTCGAGGCCTTTTGAAAAACTGTTTTTT. As protein: CASSSRPFEKLFF.

V gene TRBV5-1 combines with J gene TRBJ2-5, with TRBD1 identical over 8 bases. V shed 0 bases and J 3 bases; nucleotides not matched to a gene: 4. Per germline, CDR1 SGHRS and CDR2 YFSETQ. The CDR3 has 15 residues. The CDR3 coding sequence is TGCGCCAGCAGCTTGGGCGGACAGGGCGAAGAGACCCAGTACTTC. Protein: CASSLGGQGEETQYF.

CDR3 sequence: CASSLDAGLNEQFF. CDR3 sequence (DNA): TGCGCCAGCAGCTTGGATGCGGGGCTCAATGAGCAGTTCTTC. This chain links TRBV5-1 with TRBJ2-1; D may be TRBD2 (6 bases). Per the germline V gene, CDR1 is SGHRS and CDR2 is YFSETQ. This CDR3 spans 14 amino acids. V lost 0 bases, J lost 6 bases, and 10 bases lay in between.

This rearrangement joins TRBV7-9 to TRBJ2-3; 11 positions agree with TRBD2. The CDR3 has 16 residues. Germline V lookup: CDR1 SEHNR, CDR2 FQNEAQ (reference sequence). The J segment lost 0 bases and the V segment lost 5 bases, leaving 4 bases of the junction unmatched. The CDR3 DNA sequence: TGTGCCAGCAGCCATGGGACTAGCGGCAGCACAGATACGCAGTATTTT. It codes for CASSHGTSGSTDTQYF.

This clone was found once. J is TRBJ2-1 and V is TRBV19; 8 bases agree with TRBD1. Trimming removed 3 bases from V and 6 bases from J; junction bases left unmatched: 7. The CDR3 contains 15 residues. CDR1 and CDR2 from the germline V gene are LNHDA and SQIVND (reference sequence). CDR3 sequence reads: CASSIPGQGSNEQFF. The CDR3 DNA sequence: TGTGCCAGTAGTATTCCCGGACAGGGCTCCAATGAGCAGTTCTTC.

This chain connects TRBV28 to TRBJ1-1; D not certain. The germline V gene has CDR1 MDHEN and CDR2 SYDVKM. V lost 10 bases and J lost 2, with 11 bases in between. CDR3 length equals 12 residues. CDR3 DNA sequence: TGTGCCACCAAGCAACCAAACACTGAAGCTTTCTTT. As protein: CATKQPNTEAFF.

The chain carries TRBV30 and TRBJ1-5; D gene uncertain. Between the trimmed V and J ends, which lost 2 bases and 1 base, there was a span of 3 bases. CDR3 length: 12 residues. From germline, CDR1 is GTSNPN and CDR2 SVGIG (reference sequence). The CDR3 region has the DNA TGTGCCTGGAGTCAAAGCAATCAGCCCCAGCATTTT. Its translation is CAWSQSNQPQHF.

The rearrangement uses TRBV6-6 and TRBJ1-2; D gene unclear. Germline V gene lookup returns CDR1 MNHNY and CDR2 SVGAGI (reference sequence). V shed 2 bases and J shed 5 bases, with 6 bases lying between them. The length of the CDR3 is 12 residues. The CDR3 protein is CASSYPEYGYTF. DNA for the CDR3: TGTGCCAGCAGTTACCCGGAGTATGGCTACACCTTC.

This chain links TRBV3-1 (or the pseudogene TRBV3-2) with TRBJ1-2; TRBD1 matches 9 bases. CDR1 is LGHDT, CDR2 YNNKEL, per germline (reference sequence). The CDR3 sequence is 14 residues long. Losses at the gene ends were 4 bases for V and 7 bases for J; bases not matched to a gene: 7. The CDR3 here is CASSPRQGVGGYTF. In nucleotides, the CDR3 is TGTGCCAGCAGCCCGCGACAGGGGGTGGGTGGCTACACCTTC.

The rearrangement uses TRBV11-2 and TRBJ2-7; TRBD1 is a possible D gene (6 bases). Germline V gives CDR1 SGHAT, CDR2 FQNNGV. The CDR3 loop spans 13 amino acids. Trimming cost V 4 bases and J 9 bases, with 16 bases left between them. The CDR3 protein is CASSSPRQVGQYF. CDR3 DNA: TGTGCCAGCAGCTCACCCCGACAGGTCGGGCAGTACTTC.

The V and J genes are TRBV7-6 and TRBJ1-1; D is unresolved. Germline CDR1 and CDR2: SGHVS and FNYEAQ. The CDR3 totals 18 residues. Trimming removed 4 bases from V and 0 bases from J, with 21 bases in between. The CDR3 sequence is CASSSRTLALGMNTEAFF. DNA of the CDR3: TGTGCCAGCAGCTCCCGGACTCTAGCTTTAGGAATGAACACTGAAGCTTTCTTT.

CDR3 coding DNA: TGTGCCAGCAGCCAAGAATCACTAGCGGGATACAATGAGCAGTTCTTC. It is translated as CASSQESLAGYNEQFF. This chain uses TRBV3-1 (or the pseudogene TRBV3-2) with TRBJ2-1, with 10 bases identical to TRBD2. V lost 0 bases to trimming and J lost 4 bases; unmatched junction nucleotides: 3. The CDR3 totals 16 residues. Germline CDR1 LGHDT, CDR2 YNNKEL (reference sequence).

The chain uses TRBV4-1 and TRBJ1-1; perhaps TRBD1 as D (5 bases). The CDR3 is made up of 14 amino acids. CDR1 is MGHRA, CDR2 YSYEKL, per germline. Trimming took 1 base from V and 6 from J, leaving 12 bases between them. The CDR3 DNA follows: TGCGCCAGCAGCCAAGCCCAGACAGTGCCTGAAGCTTTCTTT. Translated: CASSQAQTVPEAFF.

The chain joins TRBV11-2 to TRBJ2-2; TRBD2 might be the D (6 bases). Germline loops: CDR1 SGHAT, CDR2 FQNNGV. CDR3 length: 17 residues. Trimming pared 3 bases from V and 0 bases from J, leaving 14 bases between. This CDR3 is CASSFGTFVANTGELFF. In DNA, the CDR3 is TGTGCCAGCAGCTTCGGGACTTTCGTCGCGAACACCGGGGAGCTGTTTTTT. Supplemented by reference TRBV11-2 and TRBJ2-2, the full variable domain reads EAGVAQSPRYKIIEKRQSVAFWCNPISGHATLYWYQQILGQGPKLLIQFQNNGVVDDSQLPKDRFSAERLKGVDSTLKIQPAKLEDSAVYLCASSFGTFVANTGELFFGEGSRLTVL.

The table lists this clone with a count of one. V is TRBV18 and J is TRBJ1-2, with TRBD1 as a possible D gene (5 bases). This CDR3 is built from 16 residues. Trimming removed 6 bases from V and 0 bases from J, with 17 bases in between. The V gene's germline CDR1 is KGHSH and CDR2 LQKENI. This CDR3 is CASSFQDRGANYGYTF. CDR3 nucleotide sequence: TGTGCCAGCTCTTTCCAGGACCGGGGGGCTAACTATGGCTACACCTTC.